The source of this T cell receptor beta chain is a study of T cells in Graves' hyperthyroidism and ophthalmopathy. Patients having uncontrolled infection, another autoimmune disease, pregnancy or lactation were not included. This clonotype has ten or more counts. The source material, RNA transcripts, was used to amplify TCR beta CDR3 regions. The HTBI primer set drove a first-round RT-PCR of the TCR CDR3. One entry per CDR3 protein, called by TCRdb with MiXCR from the multiplex PCR reads. This table holds 400,000 to 600,000 distinct CDR3 sequences, roughly a sixth found once. This receptor was identified in a woman in her twenties or thirties with Graves' ophthalmopathy. Sequenced: blood.

The CDR3 spells CASSQLDRGGTEAFF. The CDR3 nucleotides read TGTGCCAGCAGCCAACTAGACAGGGGAGGGACTGAAGCTTTCTTT. The V and J genes are TRBV11-2 and TRBJ1-1, with 8 bases matching TRBD1. The CDR3 totals 15 residues. Germline V gives CDR1 SGHAT, CDR2 FQNNGV. After removal of 5 bases from V and 5 bases from J, the junction contained 10 bases not matched to a gene.